Shown below are 7 T cell receptor beta chains from a single sample sequenced in a study of cytomegalovirus exposure and HLA in healthy donors. PCR amplification relied on 60 Vbeta primers (plus 13 Jbeta primers). The data were produced by immunoSEQ multiplex PCR, yet TCRdb's version contains in-frame clones alone and is incomplete. The sample includes approximately 200,000 clones, less than 85% of them seen just once. The sample comprised PBMCs. These receptors all come from a girl aged 10 to 17 in good health and CMV-seropositive.

The J gene is TRBJ2-1, the V gene TRBV11-2; 10 bases align to TRBD1. The V gene's germline CDR1 is SGHAT and CDR2 FQNNGV. V shed 1 base and J 1 base; nucleotides not matched to a gene: 1. This CDR3 is built from 16 residues. CDR3: CASSLGDRGSYNEQFF. In DNA form, the CDR3 reads TGTGCCAGCAGCTTAGGGGACAGGGGATCCTACAATGAGCAGTTCTTC.

The V and J genes are TRBV5-1 and TRBJ2-7, with TRBD1 as a possible D gene (6 bases). Between the trimmed V and J ends, which lost 3 bases and 2 bases, there was a span of 9 bases. Germline V gives CDR1 SGHRS, CDR2 YFSETQ. The length of the CDR3 is 13 residues. The CDR3 DNA is TGCGCCAGCAGCTCGACAGGTCCCTACGAGCAGTACTTC. It yields the protein CASSSTGPYEQYF.

The chain recombines TRBV2 with TRBJ2-7; TRBD1 aligns across 7 bases. Germline loops: CDR1 SNHLY, CDR2 FYNNEI. V lost 3 bases to trimming and J lost 0 bases; unmatched junction nucleotides: 2. CDR3 length: 14 amino acids. CDR3 protein: CASSDGTVSYEQYF. The DNA of the CDR3 is TGTGCCAGCAGTGATGGGACAGTCTCCTACGAGCAGTACTTC.

This clone was detected only once. The rearrangement uses TRBV4-3 and TRBJ2-5; the match to TRBD2 covers 11 bases. The V segment lost 0 bases and the J segment 4 bases; nucleotides outside the gene matches: 7. CDR1 and CDR2 (germline): LGHNA, YSLEER. The length of the CDR3 is 17 residues. This CDR3 reads CASSQEGSGGAVETQYF. DNA of the CDR3: TGCGCCAGCAGCCAAGAGGGTAGCGGGGGGGCGGTAGAGACCCAGTACTTC.

This clone was seen a few times. This chain uses TRBV7-2 with TRBJ2-3, with 10 bases aligning to TRBD2. There are 16 residues in the CDR3. Germline-derived CDR1 and CDR2 are SGHTA and FQGNSA. The V and J ends lost 0 bases and 4 bases, in that order; junction bases with no gene match: 4. The CDR3 DNA is TGTGCCAGCAGCTTAGCTGTAAGCGGGGGGGCAGATACGCAGTATTTT. Its translation is CASSLAVSGGADTQYF.

The V call is TRBV9, the J call TRBJ2-5; no clear D gene. This CDR3 region has 13 residues. V lost 0 bases and J 1 base, leaving 4 bases between the germline ends. Germline CDR1 reads SGDLS; CDR2 reads YYNGEE. CDR3 DNA sequence: TGTGCCAGCAGCGTAGGCGGCCAAGAGACCCAGTACTTC. Translation gives CASSVGGQETQYF.

V and J are TRBV30 and TRBJ1-2; D unclear. Germline loops: CDR1 GTSNPN, CDR2 SVGIG (reference sequence). The CDR3 extends over 13 amino acids. The germline V and J ends were trimmed by 0 bases and 4 bases, with 9 bases remaining between them. CDR3 nucleotides: TGTGCCTGGAGTGTGCGTGCCCCCTATGGCTACACCTTC. Its protein is CAWSVRAPYGYTF.